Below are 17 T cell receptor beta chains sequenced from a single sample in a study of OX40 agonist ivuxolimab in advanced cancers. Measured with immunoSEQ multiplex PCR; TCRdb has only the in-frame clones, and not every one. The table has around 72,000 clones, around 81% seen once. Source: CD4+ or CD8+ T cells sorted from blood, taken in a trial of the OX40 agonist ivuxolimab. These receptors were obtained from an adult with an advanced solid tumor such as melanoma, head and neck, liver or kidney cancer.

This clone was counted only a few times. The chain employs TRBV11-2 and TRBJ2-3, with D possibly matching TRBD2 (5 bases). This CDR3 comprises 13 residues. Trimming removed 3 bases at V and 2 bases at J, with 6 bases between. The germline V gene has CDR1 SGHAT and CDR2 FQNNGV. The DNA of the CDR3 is TGTGCCAGCAGCTTCGGGATCACAGATACGCAGTATTTT. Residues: CASSFGITDTQYF.

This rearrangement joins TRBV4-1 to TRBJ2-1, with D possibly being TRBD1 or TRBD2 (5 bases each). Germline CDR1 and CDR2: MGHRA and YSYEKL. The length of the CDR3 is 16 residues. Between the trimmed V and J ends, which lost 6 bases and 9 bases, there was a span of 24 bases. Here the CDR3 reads CASRGTWPLSGVEQFF. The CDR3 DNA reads TGCGCCAGCAGAGGGACCTGGCCCCTTTCCGGGGTTGAGCAGTTCTTC.

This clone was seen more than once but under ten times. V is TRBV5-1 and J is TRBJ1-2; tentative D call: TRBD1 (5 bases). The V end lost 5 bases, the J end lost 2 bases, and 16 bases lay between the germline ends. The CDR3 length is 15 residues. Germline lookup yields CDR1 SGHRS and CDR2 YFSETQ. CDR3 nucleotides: TGCGCCAGCAGATCACTTGACAGTTGGAACTATGGCTACACCTTC. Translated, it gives CASRSLDSWNYGYTF.

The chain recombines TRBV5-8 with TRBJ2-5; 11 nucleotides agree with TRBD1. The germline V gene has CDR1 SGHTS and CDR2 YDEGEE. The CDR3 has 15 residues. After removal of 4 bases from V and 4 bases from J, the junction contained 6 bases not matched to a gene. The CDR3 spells CASSGWGQGGETQYF. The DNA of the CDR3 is TGTGCCAGCAGCGGATGGGGACAGGGGGGAGAGACCCAGTACTTC.

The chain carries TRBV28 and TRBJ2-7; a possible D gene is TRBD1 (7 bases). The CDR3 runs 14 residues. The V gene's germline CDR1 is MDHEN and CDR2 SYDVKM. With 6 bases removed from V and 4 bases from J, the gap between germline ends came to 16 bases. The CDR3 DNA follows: TGTGCCAGCAGCTTGGGGCAGGGGGGATACGAGCAGTACTTC. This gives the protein CASSLGQGGYEQYF.

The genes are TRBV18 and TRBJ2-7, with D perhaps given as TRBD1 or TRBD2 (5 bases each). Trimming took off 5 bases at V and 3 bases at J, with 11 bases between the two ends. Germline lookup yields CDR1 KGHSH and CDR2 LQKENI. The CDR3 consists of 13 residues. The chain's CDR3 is CASSIPGSYEQYF. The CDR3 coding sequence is TGTGCCAGCTCAATTCCAGGGAGCTACGAGCAGTACTTC.

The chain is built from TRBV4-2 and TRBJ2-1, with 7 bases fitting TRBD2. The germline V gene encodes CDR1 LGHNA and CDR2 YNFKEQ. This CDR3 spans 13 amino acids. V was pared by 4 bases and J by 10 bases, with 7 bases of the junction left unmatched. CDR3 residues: CASSRGGGDEQFF. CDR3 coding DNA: TGTGCCAGCAGCCGAGGCGGGGGAGACGAGCAGTTCTTC.

The DNA for the CDR3 is TGTGCCAGCAGCTCGGGGCCCTGGAAGGAGCAGTACTTC. It is translated as CASSSGPWKEQYF. The genes are TRBV5-5 and TRBJ2-7, with D perhaps given as TRBD1 or TRBD2 (5 bases each). Trimming shortened V by 3 bases and J by 7 bases, and 14 bases separated the two germline ends. The CDR3 has 13 residues. The V gene's germline CDR1 is SGHKS and CDR2 YYEKEE (reference sequence).

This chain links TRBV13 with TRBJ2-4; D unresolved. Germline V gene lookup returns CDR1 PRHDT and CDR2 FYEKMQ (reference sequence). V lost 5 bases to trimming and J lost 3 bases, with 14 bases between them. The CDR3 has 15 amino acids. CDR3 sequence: CASSNSRGSKNIQYF. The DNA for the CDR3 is TGTGCCAGCAGCAACTCTAGAGGTAGCAAAAACATTCAGTACTTC.

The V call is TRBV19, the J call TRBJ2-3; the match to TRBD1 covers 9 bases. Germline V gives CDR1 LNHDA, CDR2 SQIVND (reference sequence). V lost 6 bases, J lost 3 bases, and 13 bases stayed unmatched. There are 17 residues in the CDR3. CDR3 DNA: TGTGCCAGTAGCCGTAGACGGTCCGACAGGGGGACAGATACGCAGTATTTT. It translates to CASSRRRSDRGTDTQYF.

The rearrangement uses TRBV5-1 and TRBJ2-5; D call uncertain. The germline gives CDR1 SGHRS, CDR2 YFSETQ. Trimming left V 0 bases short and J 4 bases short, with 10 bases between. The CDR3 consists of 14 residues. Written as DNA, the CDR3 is TGCGCCAGCAGCTTGGGCCAAGGTGGAGAGACCCAGTACTTC. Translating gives CASSLGQGGETQYF.

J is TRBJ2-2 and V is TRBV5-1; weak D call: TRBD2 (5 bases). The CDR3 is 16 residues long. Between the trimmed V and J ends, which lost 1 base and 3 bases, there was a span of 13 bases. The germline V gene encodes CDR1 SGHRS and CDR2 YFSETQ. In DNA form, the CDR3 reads TGCGCCAGCAGCTTGTCACCGGGGAGCGACACCGGGGAGCTGTTTTTT. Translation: CASSLSPGSDTGELFF.

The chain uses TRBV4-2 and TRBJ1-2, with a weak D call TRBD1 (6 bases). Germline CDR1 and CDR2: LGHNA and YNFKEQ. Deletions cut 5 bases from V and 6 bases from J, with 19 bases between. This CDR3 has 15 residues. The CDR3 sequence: CASSLGQGFMDGYTF. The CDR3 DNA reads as TGTGCCAGCAGCTTGGGGCAGGGGTTCATGGATGGCTACACCTTC.

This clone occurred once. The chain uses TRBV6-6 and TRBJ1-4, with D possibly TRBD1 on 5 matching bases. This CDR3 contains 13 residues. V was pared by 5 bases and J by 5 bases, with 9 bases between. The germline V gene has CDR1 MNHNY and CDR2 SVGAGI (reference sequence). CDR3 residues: CASSKGINEKLFF. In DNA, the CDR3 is TGTGCCAGCAGTAAGGGGATCAATGAAAAACTGTTTTTT.

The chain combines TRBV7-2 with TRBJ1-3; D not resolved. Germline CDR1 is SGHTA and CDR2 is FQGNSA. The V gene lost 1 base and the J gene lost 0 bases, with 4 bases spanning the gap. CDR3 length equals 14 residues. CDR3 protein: CASSLGSSGNTIYF. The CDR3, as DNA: TGTGCCAGCAGCTTAGGGTCCTCTGGAAACACCATATATTTT.

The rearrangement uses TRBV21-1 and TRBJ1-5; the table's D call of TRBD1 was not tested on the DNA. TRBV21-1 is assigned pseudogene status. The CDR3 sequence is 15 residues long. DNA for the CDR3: TGTGCCAGCAGCAAAGGAAGGGGTCCCTGTCAGCCCCAGCATTTT. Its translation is CASSKGRGPCQPQHF.

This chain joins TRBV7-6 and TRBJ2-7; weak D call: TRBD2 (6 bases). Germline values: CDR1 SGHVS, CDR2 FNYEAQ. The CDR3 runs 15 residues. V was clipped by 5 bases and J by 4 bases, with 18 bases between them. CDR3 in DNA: TGTGCCAGCAGCCGATCTACGGGAGTAGTATACGAGCAGTACTTC. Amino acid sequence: CASSRSTGVVYEQYF.